These T cell receptor beta chains were read from a single sample in a study of blood T cell repertoires in COVID-19. Some clones are missing from TCRdb's copy, which holds only in-frame ones; the method was immunoSEQ multiplex PCR. Here the sample spans over 110,000 clones, about 87% being singletons. Sequencing was done on a sample of peripheral blood. Receptors originate from a human donor in a cohort sampled during active COVID-19. The CDR3 runs from the conserved cysteine through the conserved F or W. The order of the fields is V gene, J gene, D gene, clone size, CDR3 DNA, CDR3 protein. D genes are given only for firm matches. Part of the rows lack a size; the others show once, few, many or a class for expanded clones.

>TRBV18|TRBJ2-3|.|.
TGTGCCAGCTCTCCCCTCAGGGGCACAGATACGCAGTATTTT
CASSPLRGTDTQYF
>TRBV7-2|TRBJ2-1|TRBD2|once
TGTGCCAGCAGCATCCCGGGACTAGCGGGGTGGGAGCAGTTCTTC
CASSIPGLAGWEQFF
>TRBV2|TRBJ1-1|.|once
TGTGCCAGCAGTGTGGAGGGGCAGAGGAACACTGAAGCTTTCTTT
CASSVEGQRNTEAFF
>TRBV18|TRBJ1-4|.|.
TGTGCCAGCTCACCTGGGCAGGGGCACTCAATGAAAAAACTGTTTTTT
CASSPGQGHSMKKLFF
>TRBV9|TRBJ2-7|.|.
TGTGCCAGCAGCGTAAGAGGTCAGGGGAAGCAGTACTTC
CASSVRGQGKQYF
>TRBV7-8|TRBJ2-1|.|.
TGTGCCAGCAGCTTAGGGACAAACAATGAGCAGTTCTTC
CASSLGTNNEQFF
>TRBV7-9|TRBJ2-1|TRBD1|.
TGTGCCAGCAGCTACAGGGGGCACAATGAGCAGTTCTTC
CASSYRGHNEQFF
>TRBV20-1|TRBJ1-4|.|.
TGCAGTGCCAAAAGGGGGGAAAAACTGTTTTTT
CSAKRGEKLFF
>TRBV30|TRBJ1-1|.|.
TGTGCCTGGAGTGCCCCGAGACACGGATCTGAAGCTTTCTTT
CAWSAPRHGSEAFF
>TRBV5-6|TRBJ2-1|.|.
TGTGCCAGCAGCTTGGGGCCCCTAGGTAGTGTTGACTTCCTAAACGTGCAGTTCTTC
CASSLGPLGSVDFLNVQFF
>TRBV5-4|TRBJ2-5|TRBD2|once
TGTGCCAGCAGCTCCCCCGGGACTAGCGCCGGGGAGACCCAGTACTTC
CASSSPGTSAGETQYF
>TRBV7-3|TRBJ2-5|TRBD2|.
TGTGCCAGCAGCTCGACTAGCGGGGTTGCGACCCAGTACTTC
CASSSTSGVATQYF
>TRBV2|TRBJ1-2|.|.
TGTGCCAGCAGTGAAGGTCAAGGGGGGGCGTTAGGCTACACCTTC
CASSEGQGGALGYTF
>TRBV18|TRBJ1-1|.|.
TGTGCCAGCTCACCAAGGGTAGACTATAACACTGAAGCTTTCTTT
CASSPRVDYNTEAFF
>TRBV10-3|TRBJ1-4|TRBD1|few
TGTGCCATCAGCCCGGGACAGGGGGCCGTGAATGAAAAACTGTTTTTT
CAISPGQGAVNEKLFF
>TRBV10-3|TRBJ2-1|TRBD2|once
TGTGCCATCAGTGAGTCAGCGGGGCCCTCGGCGAATGAGCAGTTCTTC
CAISESAGPSANEQFF
>TRBV19|TRBJ1-2|.|.
TGTGCCAGTAGTTCCCAGGGGTGGGATGGCTACACCTTC
CASSSQGWDGYTF
>TRBV9|TRBJ2-1|.|.
TGTGCCAGCAGCGTGAGTGGCGGGACCTACAATGAGCAGTTCTTC
CASSVSGGTYNEQFF
>TRBV9|TRBJ2-7|.|.
TGTGCCAGCAGCGTAGAGGACACCCCCTACGAGCAGTACTTC
CASSVEDTPYEQYF
>TRBV12-3/TRBV12-4|TRBJ2-7|.|.
TGTGCCAGCAGTTTAGGCGGAGACTACGAGCAGTACTTC
CASSLGGDYEQYF
>TRBV19|TRBJ2-7|.|.
TGTGCCAGTAGTCCCTCAGGGTTTTTGGGTGAGCAGTACTTC
CASSPSGFLGEQYF
>TRBV7-9|TRBJ2-5|.|.
TGTGCCAGCAGCCCAGACGGGGTCCGGAGCGAGACCCAGTACTTC
CASSPDGVRSETQYF
>TRBV12-3/TRBV12-4|TRBJ1-2|TRBD1|.
TGTGCCAGTCTTCCGGGACAGGGGGATGGCTACACCTTC
CASLPGQGDGYTF
>TRBV10-1|TRBJ2-5|.|.
TGCGCCAGCAGTGAGTGCGAGAATCCTCAAGAGACCCAGTACTTC
CASSECENPQETQYF
>TRBV7-9|TRBJ1-5|TRBD1|.
TGTGCCAGCAGCGTACAGGGGAATCAGCCCCAGCATTTT
CASSVQGNQPQHF
>TRBV4-3|TRBJ1-2|TRBD1|.
TGCGCCAGCAGCCCAGGGCAGGGGGCCTACTATGGCTACACCTTC
CASSPGQGAYYGYTF
>TRBV5-4|TRBJ2-7|TRBD2|once
TGTGCCAGCAGCTCGGCACAACTAGCGGGGGTGGTAGAGCAGTACTTC
CASSSAQLAGVVEQYF
>TRBV29-1|TRBJ1-1|TRBD1|.
TGCAGCCCCCGGACAGGGGGAAGGGCACCTGAAGCTTTCTTT
CSPRTGGRAPEAFF
>TRBV10-3|TRBJ2-3|TRBD1|once
TGTGCCATCAAGATTGGGTCAGGGGGCCCAGATACGCAGTATTTT
CAIKIGSGGPDTQYF
>TRBV5-1|TRBJ2-3|TRBD1|.
TGCGCCAGCAGCTTGGAGGGACAGGGGACAGATACGCAGTATTTT
CASSLEGQGTDTQYF
>TRBV9|TRBJ1-2|.|.
TGTGCCAGCAGCGCAGTAGTACCGACTCCGGGCGGGAGGAACTATGGCTACACCTTC
CASSAVVPTPGGRNYGYTF
>TRBV18|TRBJ1-2|TRBD1|.
TGTGCCAGCTCACCACGACAGGGTGATTATGGCTACACCTTC
CASSPRQGDYGYTF
>TRBV6-5|TRBJ1-4|TRBD1|.
TGTGCCAGCAGTCGGACAGGGGGTGAAAAACTGTTTTTT
CASSRTGGEKLFF
>TRBV7-2|TRBJ1-6|.|.
TGTGCCAGCAGCTTAGCGCCACAGGGAAATTCACCCCTCCACTTT
CASSLAPQGNSPLHF
>TRBV12-5|TRBJ2-7|.|.
TGTGCTAGTGCCCCGGACAGTCACGAGCAGTACTTC
CASAPDSHEQYF
>TRBV6-5|TRBJ1-4|TRBD1|.
TGTGCCAGCAGTTACTCGGGGACAGGGGAAAAACTGTTTTTT
CASSYSGTGEKLFF
>TRBV7-2|TRBJ1-2|.|.
TGTGCCAGCAGCTTATTACGGAACTATGGCTACACCTTC
CASSLLRNYGYTF
>TRBV4-2|TRBJ2-1|.|.
TGTGCCAGCAGCCGGCAAACTGGGACTGTCAATGAGCAGTTCTTC
CASSRQTGTVNEQFF
>TRBV30|TRBJ1-5|.|.
TGTGCCTGGAGTTCTCTAGTACGGATGGAAGATCAGCCCCAGCATTTT
CAWSSLVRMEDQPQHF
>TRBV18|TRBJ2-2|.|.
TGTGCCAGCTCACCGGGGACTTCCCGATCGGGGGGCGAGCTGTTTTTT
CASSPGTSRSGGELFF